This T cell receptor beta chain stems from a study of blood T cell repertoires in COVID-19 (dated by TCRdb to the early 2020s). For context, the study as a whole: The collaborator samples originated in the United States, Italy and Spain and spanned the acute and convalescent phases of COVID-19. Deeply sampled blood TCRbeta repertoires from subjects exposed to, actively infected with, or recovered from COVID-19 were included in the dataset. The repertoires were released in a freely available public database meant as a resource for research on the immune response to SARS-CoV-2. The material from the prospective study consisted of cDNA or gDNA derived from T cells, B-cell-depleted T cells, or PBMCs. Where HLA class I and class II types were available, the types were taken from metadata supplied by the sample provider, not from assay-based typing. Nearly every sample came with metadata listing a de-identified subject ID, COVID-19 status, age in years and sex. Samples came from the ongoing ImmuneRACE study (first 160 participants) plus 1,254 subjects from 6 global collaborators.

With regard to this clone: Its antigen is currently not known. No base quality information exists; no much larger clone differs at one position.

According to the germline V gene, CDR1 reads ENHRY and CDR2 reads SYGVKD. From the cysteine through the phenylalanine, the CDR3 covers 13 amino acids. This entry keeps only the CDR3 DNA: 39 bases, framed from base 1. V sheds 6 bases and J sheds 4 bases, leaving 12 bases between their ends. TCRbeta CDR3 regions were amplified from genomic DNA by means of the immunoSEQ Assay, a bias-controlled multiplex PCR. In the paper's pipeline: Within the assay, amplification of reference gene primers was used to estimate how many nucleated cells each sample contained. To quantify the absolute abundance of each unique TCRbeta CDR3 rearrangement, sequence reads were collapsed and filtered. For each sample, productive Simpson clonality was calculated by taking the square root of Simpson's diversity index across productive rearrangements. This immuneACCESS table, as held by TCRdb, lists in-frame sequences with V and J called but not all clones. Of the missing ones, under half trace to an unresolved V gene in checked studies; the others have no known cause. V and J calls and clone size follow that table, whereas D and trimming were derived from the DNA. This sample holds some 51,000 clones; 90% were observed only once. The ten largest make up about 15% of the sample.

Whole blood was collected in K2EDTA tubes by collaborating institutions according to the institutions' own protocols. Collaborator samples were shipped for TCRbeta analysis as frozen whole blood, isolated PBMCs, or DNA extracted from either sample type. General study outcomes and caveats: The quantity of clinical and demographic metadata differed by source and by participant and was supplied without curation.

The chain is made from TRBV10-3 and TRBJ2-5; a weak D assignment points to TRBD2 (6 bases agree). The specimen was peripheral blood. The origin of this receptor is a human donor with active COVID-19. The donor label of this sample is uncertain. In nucleotides, the sequence is TGTGCCATCAGAGGACTGGAGGGAGAGACCCAGTACTTC. The encoded protein is CAIRGLEGETQYF.